This entry concerns a single T cell receptor (beta chain). Its antigen is still unknown. Base quality data are lacking; no much larger clone is found one base away. Its CDR3 holds 15 amino acids, cysteine through phenylalanine. CDR3 DNA only is kept here, 45 bases in frame from base 1. The V end gives up 3 bases and the J end 7 bases, leaving 3 bases in the junction not matched to a gene. Based on the germline V gene, the CDR1 and CDR2 sequences are SGHTA and FQGNSA. The data were taken from a study of blood T cell repertoires in COVID-19 (dated by TCRdb to 2019 to 2021). About the investigation overall: Samples covering the acute and convalescent phases of COVID-19 were provided by collaborators in the United States, Italy and Spain. Deeply sampled blood TCRbeta repertoires from subjects exposed to, actively infected with, or recovered from COVID-19 were included in the dataset. The repertoires were made available in a free public database intended to serve as a resource for research on the immune response to SARS-CoV-2. A de-identified subject ID, COVID-19 status, age in years and sex were almost always included in the sample metadata. Where available, HLA class I and class II types were taken from metadata supplied by the sample provider and were not determined by assay-based typing. The prospective study material was composed of cDNA or gDNA derived from T cells, B-cell-depleted T cells, or PBMCs. The samples were drawn from two sources: the first 160 participants of the ongoing ImmuneRACE study, and some 1,300 subjects contributed by 6 global collaborators.

TCRbeta CDR3 regions were amplified from genomic DNA using the immunoSEQ Assay, a bias-controlled multiplex PCR. In the source study's methods: Within the assay, amplification of reference gene primers was used to estimate how many nucleated cells each sample contained. To quantify the absolute abundance of each unique TCRbeta CDR3 rearrangement, sequence reads were collapsed and filtered. For each sample, productive Simpson clonality was calculated as the square root of Simpson's diversity index across productive rearrangements. The source is immuneACCESS, and TCRdb retained only in-frame sequences with V and J called. Part of the clones is not carried over; for the studies checked, unresolved V genes explain less than half of this, and the remainder is unexplained. That table furnishes V, J and clone size, whereas the DNA furnished D and trimming. For this sample the table gives approximately 470,000 clones, of which approximately 85% were detected only once. The ten most abundant clones make up roughly 3.1% of the sample.

Collaborating institutions collected whole blood in K2EDTA tubes following their own protocols. For TCRbeta analysis, collaborators shipped samples in one of three forms: frozen whole blood, isolated PBMCs, or DNA extracted from either of those sample types. Study-level results and caveats: How much clinical and demographic metadata was included differed by source and by participant, and the metadata was provided uncurated.

The sample was peripheral blood. This sequence was found in a human donor in a cohort sampled during active COVID-19. In this chain, TRBV7-2 is recombined with TRBJ2-1, and 13 junction bases match TRBD2. CDR3 region: CASSLGLAGNNEQFF. The sequenced DNA is TGTGCCAGCAGCTTGGGACTAGCGGGAAATAATGAGCAGTTCTTC. The CDR3 plus the reference TRBV7-2 and TRBJ2-1 genes for the other parts give the full variable domain: GAGVSQSPSNKVTEKGKDVELRCDPISGHTALYWYRQSLGQGLEFLIYFQGNSAPDKSGLPSDRFSAERTGGSVSTLTIQRTQQEDSAVYLCASSLGLAGNNEQFFGPGTRLTVL.